This T cell receptor beta chain is from a study of control samples from healthy donors and cancer patients. Clones were read by immunoSEQ multiplex PCR, and TCRdb kept only the in-frame ones, dropping some. The data contain under 200,000 clones, 90% to 95% of them singletons. This clone has just a few counts. The sequenced material came from blood. The sequence was obtained from a woman aged 55-69 years in good health.

The CDR3 region has the DNA TGCGCCAGCAGCCGCGAGGGGTGGCGCGACACCGGGGAGCTGTTTTTT. Its protein product is CASSREGWRDTGELFF. The rearrangement uses TRBV4-3 and TRBJ2-2; either TRBD1 or TRBD2 may fit D (5 bases each). The CDR3 is made up of 16 amino acids. Trimming took off 4 bases at V and 3 bases at J, with 15 bases between the two ends. Germline CDR1 is LGHNA and CDR2 is YSLEER.